This TCR beta chain was recorded in a study of regulatory T cells in long-lasting Graves disease. Germline loops: CDR1 DFQATT, CDR2 SNEGSKA (reference sequence). This CDR3 has 13 amino acids. V dropped 5 bases and J dropped 4; count of bases not matched to a gene: 3. Arm-PCR with iRepertoire HTBI primers amplified the CDR3 regions for these TCR beta libraries. TCRdb recomputed calls from the multiplex PCR reads with MiXCR, one row per CDR3 protein. The sample shows hundreds of thousands of distinct CDR3 sequences, around 15% of them seen only once. This sample's time point: newly diagnosed GD, antithyroid drugs for less than 3 months. There was RNA extracted from PBMCs, and the TCR library was made from it. In addition, the sample was reused for a study of T cells in Graves' hyperthyroidism and ophthalmopathy. As that study records: Those patients with uncontrolled infection, other autoimmune disease, pregnancy or lactation were excluded.

The source material was peripheral blood mononuclear cells (PBMCs), sampled at new diagnosis, from a patient treated with antithyroid drugs. The chain uses TRBV20-1 and TRBJ2-7, with TRBD2 matching over 12 bases. The receptor was isolated from a woman younger than 45 with Graves disease. Here the CDR3 DNA reads TGCAGTGCTCTAGCGGGAGGGAAGTACGAGCAGTACTTC. Translated, it gives CSALAGGKYEQYF.